This T cell receptor beta chain was identified during a study of graft-versus-host responses after intestinal transplantation. Study background: Among the recipients, all got anti-thymocyte globulin induction and then tacrolimus and steroids for around 3 years. Study results and caveats: Allografts from individuals with graft-donor T cell macrochimerism displayed high graft-versus-host to host-versus-graft clonal ratios.

This table comes from immunoSEQ multiplex PCR, and its TCRdb copy is limited to in-frame clones, with some not included. This sample has 78,000 or so clones; roughly 87% occur once, and the top ten carry roughly 8%. This CDR3 has 11 amino acids. Germline V gene data show CDR1 as SGHVS and CDR2 as FQNEAQ. V was clipped by 1 base and J by 10 bases, with 5 bases between them. As for this clone: Its antigen is unidentified.

The V and J genes are TRBV7-8 and TRBJ2-1; D is unresolved. The sequenced sample was unstimulated CD8+ T cells sorted from spleen or lymph node cells, obtained before transplant. This receptor was taken from a human donor who was the organ donor for an intestinal transplant. The CDR3 protein is CASSLGVEQFF. DNA for the CDR3: TGTGCCAGCAGCTTAGGTGTCGAGCAGTTCTTC.